This T cell receptor beta chain was found in a study of CD8 T cells in ankylosing spondylitis. Findings and caveats of the study: What appeared characteristic of ankylosing spondylitis blood was a TCR beta motif of eight highly homologous variants.

The CDR3 spans 11 residues. Germline CDR1 is DFQATT and CDR2 is SNEGSKA (reference sequence). The V and J ends lost 6 bases and 3 bases respectively, with 9 bases between them. The table lists this clonotype with a few counts. The antigen is unknown. TCRdb passed the 5' RACE reads through MiXCR, listing each CDR3 protein once. The data show 700,000 to 1,000,000 distinct CDR3 sequences, with about 11% seen just once and roughly 0.51% held by the top ten. The sequencing input was blood, either unsorted or a sorted T cell fraction (not recorded which). The V and J genes are TRBV20-1 and TRBJ2-7; no clear D. The clonotype originates from a male donor with ankylosing spondylitis. CDR3 coding DNA: TGCAGTGCCCCGGACGACTACGAGCAGTACTTC. This sequence encodes CSAPDDYEQYF.